This is a list of T cell receptor beta chains from one sample in a study of blood T cell repertoires in COVID-19. Sequenced by immunoSEQ multiplex PCR; TCRdb stores in-frame clones only, minus some. This table has 250,000 to 300,000 clones, approximately 81% appearing once. Sequencing was carried out using PBMCs or T cells enriched from blood (not recorded which). The receptors originated from a woman aged 45-59 years who had been exposed to COVID-19. The CDR3 runs from the conserved cysteine through the conserved F or W. A D gene is named only where the DNA matches it firmly. Clone sizes are given selectively: once, few, many, or a class where the clone is expanded.

cdr3_nt: TGTGCCAGCAGACCCCCCGAGGGGGGGCTTAACACCGGGGAGCTGTTTTTT; cdr3_aa: CASRPPEGGLNTGELFF; d_call: -; j_call: TRBJ2-2; clone_size: -; v_call: TRBV7-9
cdr3_nt: TGTGCCAGCTCAGCCAACTACGAAGAGCAGTACTTC; cdr3_aa: CASSANYEEQYF; d_call: -; j_call: TRBJ2-7; clone_size: -; v_call: TRBV18
cdr3_nt: TGTGCCAGCAGTTTGGACGGAGCCAGGGCCCACACCTTC; cdr3_aa: CASSLDGARAHTF; d_call: -; j_call: TRBJ1-2; clone_size: once; v_call: TRBV6-6
cdr3_nt: TGTGCCTGGAGTCCGCTATCAGCGGACACTGAAGCTTTCTTT; cdr3_aa: CAWSPLSADTEAFF; d_call: -; j_call: TRBJ1-1; clone_size: -; v_call: TRBV30
cdr3_nt: TGTGCCAGTAGGGAGACAGGGCTGAACTATGGCTACACCTTC; cdr3_aa: CASRETGLNYGYTF; d_call: TRBD1; j_call: TRBJ1-2; clone_size: -; v_call: TRBV19
cdr3_nt: TGTGCCAGTAGTACCTCTGCCCGGGCGGGGAGCACAGATACGCAGTATTTT; cdr3_aa: CASSTSARAGSTDTQYF; d_call: -; j_call: TRBJ2-3; clone_size: once; v_call: TRBV19
cdr3_nt: TGTGCCAGCTATACCCTTCGACAGGGAAATCAGCCCCAGCATTTT; cdr3_aa: CASYTLRQGNQPQHF; d_call: TRBD1; j_call: TRBJ1-5; clone_size: -; v_call: TRBV28
cdr3_nt: TGCGCCAGCAGCCCCGGGGACAGGGATGTCTACGAGCAGTACTTC; cdr3_aa: CASSPGDRDVYEQYF; d_call: TRBD1; j_call: TRBJ2-7; clone_size: once; v_call: TRBV5-1
cdr3_nt: TGTGCCAGCAGTGAACAGGGTCGTTCTGGAAACACCATATATTTT; cdr3_aa: CASSEQGRSGNTIYF; d_call: -; j_call: TRBJ1-3; clone_size: once; v_call: TRBV6-1
cdr3_nt: TGTGCCAGCAGCGGGAAGACAGGGGCTAATGAAAAACTGTTTTTT; cdr3_aa: CASSGKTGANEKLFF; d_call: TRBD1; j_call: TRBJ1-4; clone_size: -; v_call: TRBV5-6
cdr3_nt: TGTGCCAGTAGTATAAGGTCAGGGGAAGCTTTCTTT; cdr3_aa: CASSIRSGEAFF; d_call: -; j_call: TRBJ1-1; clone_size: -; v_call: TRBV19
cdr3_nt: TGTGCCATCAGTGAGTCCGCCGGGGAGCTGTTTTTT; cdr3_aa: CAISESAGELFF; d_call: -; j_call: TRBJ2-2; clone_size: -; v_call: TRBV10-3
cdr3_nt: TGCGCCAGCAGCCAAGGGGGACAGGGATGGAGCGGCTACACCTTC; cdr3_aa: CASSQGGQGWSGYTF; d_call: TRBD1; j_call: TRBJ1-2; clone_size: few; v_call: TRBV4-1
cdr3_nt: TGTGCCAGCAGTCGGGCCAGGGCTGACACCATATATTTT; cdr3_aa: CASSRARADTIYF; d_call: -; j_call: TRBJ1-3; clone_size: -; v_call: TRBV12-3/TRBV12-4
cdr3_nt: TGTGCCAGCAGCCCGACAGGGAGTCAGCCCCAGCATTTT; cdr3_aa: CASSPTGSQPQHF; d_call: TRBD1; j_call: TRBJ1-5; clone_size: once; v_call: TRBV11-2
cdr3_nt: TGTGCCAGCAGTCGTACAGGCACCTACGAGCAGTACTTC; cdr3_aa: CASSRTGTYEQYF; d_call: -; j_call: TRBJ2-7; clone_size: -; v_call: TRBV6-5
cdr3_nt: TGTGCCAGCAGCTTAGTGGGCGGGGGAGGAGAGACCCAGTACTTC; cdr3_aa: CASSLVGGGGETQYF; d_call: TRBD2; j_call: TRBJ2-5; clone_size: -; v_call: TRBV13
cdr3_nt: TGTGCCAGCAGCCGTCGCTCCCGGGGAGATACGCAGTATTTT; cdr3_aa: CASSRRSRGDTQYF; d_call: -; j_call: TRBJ2-3; clone_size: -; v_call: TRBV13
cdr3_nt: TGTGCCAGCAGCATAGCTTACGGGGGGAGTACAGATACGCAGTATTTT; cdr3_aa: CASSIAYGGSTDTQYF; d_call: TRBD2; j_call: TRBJ2-3; clone_size: -; v_call: TRBV5-6
cdr3_nt: TGTGCCAGCAGCTTAAGCGGCACAGGGTCAGGCTACACCTTC; cdr3_aa: CASSLSGTGSGYTF; d_call: -; j_call: TRBJ1-2; clone_size: -; v_call: TRBV7-9
cdr3_nt: TGTGCCATCAGTGGGACAGGGGGCTACGAGCAGTACTTC; cdr3_aa: CAISGTGGYEQYF; d_call: TRBD1; j_call: TRBJ2-7; clone_size: few; v_call: TRBV10-3
cdr3_nt: TGCAGCGTTGTAGTCCGTTTCGGCACAGATACGCAGTATTTT; cdr3_aa: CSVVVRFGTDTQYF; d_call: -; j_call: TRBJ2-3; clone_size: -; v_call: TRBV29-1
cdr3_nt: TGCGCCAGCAGCTTGACAGGGGGCCGGACCGGGGAGCTGTTTTTT; cdr3_aa: CASSLTGGRTGELFF; d_call: TRBD1; j_call: TRBJ2-2; clone_size: -; v_call: TRBV5-1
cdr3_nt: TGTGCCAGCAGCGAATTGGGGGGGCCAGGGACAACTAATGAAAAACTGTTTTTT; cdr3_aa: CASSELGGPGTTNEKLFF; d_call: -; j_call: TRBJ1-4; clone_size: -; v_call: TRBV5-6
cdr3_nt: TGTGCCAGCAATACCCTCGGTGGGCTGGATGGCTACACCTTC; cdr3_aa: CASNTLGGLDGYTF; d_call: -; j_call: TRBJ1-2; clone_size: -; v_call: TRBV28
cdr3_nt: TGTGCCAGCTTAGGACAGGGATCTGTTGAGAACATTCAGTACTTC; cdr3_aa: CASLGQGSVENIQYF; d_call: TRBD1; j_call: TRBJ2-4; clone_size: -; v_call: TRBV2
cdr3_nt: TGCGCCAGCAGCGTCACAGCAACGGGAGGCACTGAAGCTTTCTTT; cdr3_aa: CASSVTATGGTEAFF; d_call: -; j_call: TRBJ1-1; clone_size: -; v_call: TRBV5-1
cdr3_nt: TGCGCCAGCAGCCAAGGTGGGACTAGCGGGGGATATGGTCCCGAGACCCAGTACTTC; cdr3_aa: CASSQGGTSGGYGPETQYF; d_call: TRBD2; j_call: TRBJ2-5; clone_size: -; v_call: TRBV4-1
cdr3_nt: TGTGCCAGCAGCTTAGGACAGTTCTACACCTTC; cdr3_aa: CASSLGQFYTF; d_call: -; j_call: TRBJ1-2; clone_size: -; v_call: TRBV7-8
cdr3_nt: TGTGCCAGCAGCCTCAAACAGGGTATGGCCGGGGAGCTGTTTTTT; cdr3_aa: CASSLKQGMAGELFF; d_call: -; j_call: TRBJ2-2; clone_size: -; v_call: TRBV7-9
cdr3_nt: TGTGCCAGTAGTATTCAGGGGGCGAGGGGCAATCAGCCCCAGCATTTT; cdr3_aa: CASSIQGARGNQPQHF; d_call: TRBD1; j_call: TRBJ1-5; clone_size: -; v_call: TRBV19
cdr3_nt: TGTGCCAGCAGTCCCGACAGGGGTAGGGCCGGGGAGCTGTTTTTT; cdr3_aa: CASSPDRGRAGELFF; d_call: TRBD1; j_call: TRBJ2-2; clone_size: few; v_call: TRBV28
cdr3_nt: TGTGCCAGCAGCCCCGGACTAGCGGGGGATGACGACCGGTTGGAGCAGTTCTTC; cdr3_aa: CASSPGLAGDDDRLEQFF; d_call: TRBD2; j_call: TRBJ2-1; clone_size: -; v_call: TRBV5-8
cdr3_nt: TGTGCCAGCAGCTCCGGGGGGGCGGGGACCCAGTACTTC; cdr3_aa: CASSSGGAGTQYF; d_call: TRBD2; j_call: TRBJ2-5; clone_size: -; v_call: TRBV7-2
cdr3_nt: TGTGCCAGTACCCGGGAGGTTGGTGGTGGCTACACCTTC; cdr3_aa: CASTREVGGGYTF; d_call: -; j_call: TRBJ1-2; clone_size: -; v_call: TRBV19
cdr3_nt: TGTGCCAGCAGTTTAGTTGAGGGCCGCGGATCAGGCACCATATATTTT; cdr3_aa: CASSLVEGRGSGTIYF; d_call: -; j_call: TRBJ1-3; clone_size: -; v_call: TRBV28
cdr3_nt: TGTGCCAGCAGTGATCAAGGACAGGGGTACAATGAGCAGTTCTTC; cdr3_aa: CASSDQGQGYNEQFF; d_call: TRBD1; j_call: TRBJ2-1; clone_size: -; v_call: TRBV6-1
cdr3_nt: TGCGCCAGCAGCTTGGCGGTTCCAGGGGTCTCAGGAAACACCATATATTTT; cdr3_aa: CASSLAVPGVSGNTIYF; d_call: -; j_call: TRBJ1-3; clone_size: once; v_call: TRBV5-1
cdr3_nt: TGTGCCACCAGCAGAGATCCAGGGGGACAGGGGTCTTTCTTT; cdr3_aa: CATSRDPGGQGSFF; d_call: TRBD1; j_call: TRBJ1-1; clone_size: -; v_call: TRBV15
cdr3_nt: TGCGCCAGCAGCTTGGAACCGGGAACTGAAGCTTTCTTT; cdr3_aa: CASSLEPGTEAFF; d_call: -; j_call: TRBJ1-1; clone_size: once; v_call: TRBV5-1
cdr3_nt: TGTGCCATCAGTGAGTCGATCTGGGACAGGGACTATGGCTACACCTTC; cdr3_aa: CAISESIWDRDYGYTF; d_call: TRBD1; j_call: TRBJ1-2; clone_size: -; v_call: TRBV10-3
cdr3_nt: TGCAGCGTTGTCCGGTCTACAGGGATGGAGACCCAGTACTTC; cdr3_aa: CSVVRSTGMETQYF; d_call: -; j_call: TRBJ2-5; clone_size: -; v_call: TRBV29-1
cdr3_nt: TGTGCCAGCAGCCCTACAGGGGGCGTTGAGGAGACCCAGTACTTC; cdr3_aa: CASSPTGGVEETQYF; d_call: TRBD1; j_call: TRBJ2-5; clone_size: -; v_call: TRBV11-2
cdr3_nt: TGTGCCAGCAGCTTAACACAGGTGCACTATAATTCACCCCTCCACTTT; cdr3_aa: CASSLTQVHYNSPLHF; d_call: -; j_call: TRBJ1-6; clone_size: -; v_call: TRBV11-2
cdr3_nt: TGTGCCAGCACCGAGACCGGGGAGCTGTTTTTT; cdr3_aa: CASTETGELFF; d_call: -; j_call: TRBJ2-2; clone_size: -; v_call: TRBV12-3/TRBV12-4
cdr3_nt: TGTGCCAGCAGTGGGGGCGGGCACCTCACAGATACGCAGTATTTT; cdr3_aa: CASSGGGHLTDTQYF; d_call: -; j_call: TRBJ2-3; clone_size: once; v_call: TRBV6-2/TRBV6-3
cdr3_nt: TGCGCCAGCAGTGACCCGGGACAGGGCAATGAGCAGTTCTTC; cdr3_aa: CASSDPGQGNEQFF; d_call: TRBD1; j_call: TRBJ2-1; clone_size: -; v_call: TRBV10-1
cdr3_nt: TGCGCCAGCAGGGGGGGGGCGAGGACTGAAGCTTTCTTT; cdr3_aa: CASRGGARTEAFF; d_call: -; j_call: TRBJ1-1; clone_size: -; v_call: TRBV5-1
cdr3_nt: TGTGCCTGGACCCCGGGAGGGGTCTCCTACGAGCAGTACTTC; cdr3_aa: CAWTPGGVSYEQYF; d_call: TRBD2; j_call: TRBJ2-7; clone_size: -; v_call: TRBV30